This T cell receptor (beta chain) originates from a study of shared clonotypes between healthy human individuals. Of note for this clone: The antigen is undetermined.

Measured with immunoSEQ multiplex PCR; TCRdb has only the in-frame clones, and not every one. The profile shows some 2,000,000 clones, 85% to 95% of them singletons. Study-wide findings and caveats: A handful of donors showed sharing of approximately 5% of naive CD4 clonotypes. When compared with the clonotypes that were shared by all four sorted-subset donors, the non-shared clonotypes turned out to have lower generation probabilities.

V dropped 4 bases and J dropped 5 bases, with 11 bases sitting between them. The CDR3 has 13 residues. Germline lookup yields CDR1 LNHDA and CDR2 SQIVND (reference sequence). From CD4+ cells came CD45RA+ naive and CD45RA-negative memory subsets. The sequencing sample was made of naive CD4+ T cells sorted from blood. Subset: CD45RA+ positively selected. This TCR came from a man between 18 and 35 years old in good health. The chain carries TRBV19 and TRBJ1-2; D is unclear. The CDR3 here is CASSNLGLYGYTF. The CDR3 DNA sequence: TGTGCCAGTAGTAACCTCGGACTGTATGGCTACACCTTC.